What follows is one T cell receptor (beta chain) and its context. V was clipped by 6 bases and J by 7 bases, with 10 bases between them. CDR1 is MDHEN, CDR2 SYDVKM, per germline. This CDR3 region has 11 residues. TCRdb recomputed calls from the reads with MiXCR, one row per CDR3 protein. The table records about 8,500 distinct CDR3 sequences, over 15% of them present only once. This entry belongs to a study of liver allograft versus peripheral blood T cells. Study overall: Transplanted-liver T cell receptor repertoires were compared with recipients' peripheral blood repertoires.

The chain links TRBV28 to TRBJ2-7; D not resolved. This clonotype was obtained from a human patient who had a liver transplant. The graft donor may have contributed some T cells. CDR3 sequence reads: CASSSPREQYF. CDR3 in DNA: TGTGCCAGCAGCTCCCCTCGGGAGCAGTACTTC.